This TCR beta chain was recovered during a study of blood T cell repertoires in COVID-19. Study-wide context: Acute-phase and convalescent COVID-19 samples originated in the United States, Italy and Spain. PBMCs, B-cell-depleted T cells, or T cells were the source of the cDNA or gDNA that made up the material.

Authors' methods: From reference gene primer amplification, estimates of nucleated cell counts were derived. TCRdb's copy holds only in-frame clones and misses some; the assay was immunoSEQ multiplex PCR. The DNA gave D and trimming, while V, J and clone size come from that table. The sample has about 23,000 clones, 70% to 90% seen once. The TCR sequence derives from an elderly woman with active COVID-19. Sequenced input: peripheral blood.

CDR3 nucleotides: TGTGCCAGCAGCTTAGGTATAGGGGGAACCACAGATACGCAGTATTTT. As protein: CASSLGIGGTTDTQYF. The V call is TRBV7-9, the J call TRBJ2-3; a possible D gene is TRBD1 (6 bases). The CDR3 consists of 16 residues. Germline V lookup: CDR1 SEHNR, CDR2 FQNEAQ (reference sequence). Trimming left V 1 base short and J 2 bases short, with 13 bases between.